These 5 T cell receptor beta chains came from one sample sequenced in a study of CD4+ T cells in melanoma. The protocol was immunoSEQ multiplex PCR, while the TCRdb copy is restricted to in-frame clones and leaves out a portion. The sample records about 140,000 clones, about 93% being singletons. The receptor set was obtained from a human donor with melanoma.

This clone was picked up a small number of times. This same CDR3 is encoded by further DNA sequences in the sample. The chain carries TRBV7-8 and TRBJ1-1, with 7 bases identical to TRBD1. Germline values: CDR1 SGHVS, CDR2 FQNEAQ. The CDR3 extends over 14 amino acids. The V gene end was trimmed by 4 bases and the J gene end by 1 base; junction bases not matched to a gene: 3. The CDR3 DNA reads TGTGCCAGCAGCTCGCGGACAGGGAACACTGAAGCTTTCTTT. Protein product: CASSSRTGNTEAFF. Filled out from reference TRBV7-8 and TRBJ1-1, the complete variable domain reads GAGVSQSPRYKVAKRGQDVALRCDPISGHVSLFWYQQALGQGPEFLTYFQNEAQLDKSGLPSDRFFAERPEGSVSTLKIQRTQQEDSAVYLCASSSRTGNTEAFFGQGTRLTVV.

The chain recombines TRBV6-6 with TRBJ2-1; TRBD2 matches at 11 bases. V shed 5 bases and J 5 bases; nucleotides not matched to a gene: 5. The germline V gene encodes CDR1 MNHNY and CDR2 SVGAGI (reference sequence). This CDR3 region has 15 residues. The CDR3 region has the DNA TGTGCCAGCAGTGGGACTAGCGGACCAAACAATGAGCAGTTCTTC. Residues: CASSGTSGPNNEQFF.

In this sample, this clone turned up a few times. The same CDR3 also results from other DNA sequences found in this sample. V is TRBV7-2 and J is TRBJ1-1; no clear D. CDR1 and CDR2 from the germline V gene are SGHTA and FQGNSA. V lost 5 bases, J lost 1 base, and 5 bases lay in between. The CDR3 extends over 12 amino acids. The CDR3 sequence is CASSQGNTEAFF. The CDR3, as DNA: TGTGCCAGCAGCCAAGGGAACACTGAAGCTTTCTTT.

The chain employs TRBV5-1 and TRBJ2-5; D unresolved. The ends were cut back, 0 bases at V and 1 base at J, with 10 bases in the middle. The CDR3 sequence is 15 residues long. Per the germline V gene, CDR1 is SGHRS and CDR2 is YFSETQ. CDR3: CASSLAPASQETQYF. The CDR3 DNA sequence: TGCGCCAGCAGCTTGGCCCCCGCCTCCCAAGAGACCCAGTACTTC.

The chain has TRBV5-4 and TRBJ1-2; no clear D gene. The V gene lost 5 bases and the J gene lost 6 bases, with 17 bases spanning the gap. The germline gives CDR1 SGHNT, CDR2 YYREEE (reference sequence). The CDR3 extends over 14 amino acids. In DNA, the CDR3 is TGTGCCAGCAGAGTCCGGGGATGGGAGGATGGCTACACCTTC. Translation: CASRVRGWEDGYTF.